What follows are 25 T cell receptor beta chains derived from one specimen sequenced in a study of shared clonotypes between healthy human individuals. Assay: immunoSEQ multiplex PCR; the TCRdb copy retains only in-frame clones and omits some. The table shows roughly 1,000,000 clones, with around 78% occurring only once. The sample consisted of memory CD4+ T cells from PBMCs. Subset defined: CD45RA-negative fraction. Receptors were obtained from a man between 18 and 35 years old in good health. Some clones in this sample may be carry-over from other donors' samples.

The CDR3 sequence: CASSPGLVAGWETQYF. CDR3 nucleotide sequence: TGCGCCAGCAGCCCCGGTTTGGTAGCGGGATGGGAGACCCAGTACTTC. The rearrangement links TRBV4-1 to TRBJ2-5; 8 positions agree with TRBD2. This CDR3 has 16 amino acids. Unmatched junction bases numbered 12, after V lost 4 bases and J lost 5 bases. Germline-derived CDR1 and CDR2 are MGHRA and YSYEKL.

CDR3 coding DNA: TGTGCCAGCAGCTTAGGGCGCGGGAGTACCTCCTACGAGCAGTACTTC. Translating gives CASSLGRGSTSYEQYF. The chain employs TRBV7-8 and TRBJ2-7; 7 nucleotides agree with TRBD2. The V gene end was trimmed by 1 base and the J gene end by 0 bases; junction bases not matched to a gene: 6. The CDR3 is 16 residues long. Per the germline V gene, CDR1 is SGHVS and CDR2 is FQNEAQ.

The gene calls are TRBV27 and TRBJ1-6; D is possibly TRBD1 (5 bases). Germline V gives CDR1 MNHEY, CDR2 SMNVEV (reference sequence). CDR3 length: 17 residues. V was shortened by 3 bases and J by 0 bases, with 12 bases between the two germline ends. CDR3 sequence reads: CASSLGQRPSYNSPLHF. Here the CDR3 DNA reads TGTGCCAGCAGTTTGGGGCAGCGACCCTCCTATAATTCACCCCTCCACTTT.

V gene TRBV30 combines with J gene TRBJ1-1; D uncertain. With 3 bases removed from V and 5 bases from J, the gap between germline ends came to 13 bases. The CDR3 loop spans 13 amino acids. CDR1 is GTSNPN and CDR2 is SVGIG in the germline V gene (reference sequence). CDR3 in amino acids: CAWRGYLLTEAFF. DNA for the CDR3: TGTGCCTGGAGGGGGTACCTTTTGACTGAAGCTTTCTTT.

There are many counts of this clone. Other DNA sequences of this sample code for an identical CDR3. The chain employs TRBV28 and TRBJ2-7; D uncertain. The V end was cut by 4 bases, the J end by 2 bases, with 3 bases between. The CDR3 sequence is 11 residues long. Germline V gene sequence: CDR1 MDHEN, CDR2 SYDVKM. As DNA, the CDR3 is TGTGCCAGCAGTTGGACCTACGAGCAGTACTTC. It translates to CASSWTYEQYF. The variable domain in full, with the rest retrieved from reference TRBV28 and TRBJ2-7, is DVKVTQSSRYLVKRTGEKVFLECVQDMDHENMFWYRQDPGLGLRLIYFSYDVKMKEKGDIPEGYSVSREKKERFSLILESASTNQTSMYLCASSWTYEQYFGPGTRLTVT.

This clone was seen a handful of times. The V call is TRBV6-4, the J call TRBJ1-2; D remains ambiguous. Germline CDR1 reads MRHNA; CDR2 reads SNTAGT. V was cut by 0 bases and J by 7 bases, with 15 bases left in between. The CDR3 sequence is 15 residues long. The CDR3 sequence is CASSDSKAPPCGYTF. For the CDR3, the DNA is TGTGCCAGCAGTGACTCGAAGGCCCCCCCTTGTGGCTACACCTTC.

The chain joins TRBV11-2 to TRBJ2-5; tentative D call: TRBD2 (5 bases). This CDR3 region has 13 residues. V lost 0 bases and J lost 8, with 10 bases in between. Per the germline V gene, CDR1 is SGHAT and CDR2 is FQNNGV. The chain's CDR3 is CASSLERTGTQYF. The CDR3, as DNA: TGTGCCAGCAGCTTAGAAAGGACGGGAACCCAGTACTTC.

The chain has TRBV4-1 and TRBJ1-1; 7 bases fit TRBD1. V shed 4 bases and J 0 bases; nucleotides not matched to a gene: 8. Germline CDR1 reads MGHRA; CDR2 reads YSYEKL. CDR3 length: 16 residues. The CDR3 sequence: CASSRGTATMNTEAFF. DNA for the CDR3: TGCGCCAGCAGCCGCGGGACAGCGACCATGAACACTGAAGCTTTCTTT.

The chain uses TRBV2 and TRBJ1-4, with D hard to call. This CDR3 has 15 amino acids. In germline, CDR1 is SNHLY, CDR2 FYNNEI. Trimming cost V 7 bases and J 6 bases, with 18 bases left between them. The CDR3 reads CASTIESGPDEKLFF. As DNA, the CDR3 is TGTGCCAGCACAATAGAGTCGGGCCCCGATGAAAAACTGTTTTTT.

V and J are TRBV5-1 and TRBJ2-3, with D unresolved. The ends were cut back, 1 base at V and 1 base at J, with 7 bases in the middle. Germline CDR1 and CDR2: SGHRS and YFSETQ. This CDR3 region has 14 residues. CDR3 sequence: CASSLSRGTDTQYF. CDR3 nucleotides: TGCGCCAGCAGCTTGTCACGGGGCACAGATACGCAGTATTTT.

The V and J genes are TRBV5-1 and TRBJ1-2, with D tentatively TRBD1 (5 bases). Germline CDR1 and CDR2: SGHRS and YFSETQ. Between the trimmed V and J ends, which lost 0 bases and 0 bases, there was a span of 9 bases. The CDR3 length is 15 residues. CDR3: CASSLVDSANYGYTF. The CDR3, as DNA: TGCGCCAGCAGCTTGGTTGACAGCGCTAACTATGGCTACACCTTC.

The V gene is TRBV11-2, the J gene TRBJ2-7, with D possibly being TRBD2 (6 bases). The germline gives CDR1 SGHAT, CDR2 FQNNGV. This CDR3 is built from 13 residues. V gave up 3 bases and J gave up 4 bases, with 10 bases separating them. Here the CDR3 reads CASSLGGIYEQYF. CDR3 nucleotides: TGTGCCAGCAGCTTGGGAGGCATATACGAGCAGTACTTC.

The rearrangement joins TRBV4-1 to TRBJ1-3, with D hard to call. The V gene lost 0 bases and the J gene lost 2 bases, with 11 bases spanning the gap. Germline values: CDR1 MGHRA, CDR2 YSYEKL. CDR3 length: 16 residues. The CDR3 reads CASSQDHRPAGNTIYF. The CDR3 DNA follows: TGCGCCAGCAGCCAAGATCACCGGCCGGCTGGAAACACCATATATTTT.

CDR3 protein: CASRKGQNYEQYF. Written as DNA, the CDR3 is TGTGCCAGCCGAAAGGGGCAAAACTACGAGCAGTACTTC. The gene calls are TRBV2 and TRBJ2-7, with D possibly matching TRBD1 (5 bases). Germline V gives CDR1 SNHLY, CDR2 FYNNEI. The CDR3 totals 13 residues. V dropped 8 bases and J dropped 3 bases, with 14 bases sitting between them.

This clone was observed a handful of times. J is TRBJ1-1 and V is TRBV5-1, with 7 positions matching TRBD1. V was clipped by 3 bases and J by 3 bases; unmatched bases: 5. The CDR3 is 14 amino acids. Germline V gives CDR1 SGHRS, CDR2 YFSETQ. The CDR3 here is CASSYAGGDTEAFF. The CDR3 DNA is TGCGCCAGCAGCTATGCAGGGGGGGACACTGAAGCTTTCTTT.

V is TRBV15 and J is TRBJ1-1; the D gene is possibly TRBD1 (5 bases). The germline CDR1 and CDR2 sequences are LNHNV and YYDKDF (reference sequence). V was shortened by 5 bases and J by 1 base, with 14 bases between the two germline ends. The CDR3 spans 15 residues. The CDR3 here is CATSRGWGSNTEAFF. CDR3 nucleotides: TGTGCCACCAGCCGGGGGTGGGGGTCGAACACTGAAGCTTTCTTT.

Here the CDR3 reads CASSVAPGGEQYF. The CDR3, as DNA: TGTGCCAGCAGCGTAGCTCCGGGGGGCGAGCAGTACTTC. This sequence joins TRBV9 and TRBJ2-7; 7 positions match TRBD2. Unmatched junction bases numbered 3, after V lost 0 bases and J lost 6 bases. The germline V gene encodes CDR1 SGDLS and CDR2 YYNGEE. The length of the CDR3 is 13 residues.

This clone was picked up one time. The chain recombines TRBV30 with TRBJ1-2; weak D call: TRBD1 (6 bases). The V gene lost 5 bases and the J gene lost 5 bases, with 9 bases spanning the gap. Germline lookup yields CDR1 GTSNPN and CDR2 SVGIG (reference sequence). This CDR3 comprises 11 residues. The DNA for the CDR3 is TGTGCCTGGGGGAGGGGGTATGGCTACACCTTC. Translation gives CAWGRGYGYTF.

At least ten counts were recorded for this clone. The gene calls are TRBV9 and TRBJ2-3; the D is unclear. This CDR3 comprises 15 residues. Looked up from germline, CDR1 is SGDLS and CDR2 is YYNGEE. V was clipped by 0 bases and J by 4 bases, with 12 bases between them. DNA for the CDR3: TGTGCCAGCAGCGTAGTGGGTCGGAGCCCAGATACGCAGTATTTT. Protein sequence: CASSVVGRSPDTQYF. The complete variable domain, with remaining parts taken from reference TRBV9 and TRBJ2-3, reads DSGVTQTPKHLITATGQRVTLRCSPRSGDLSVYWYQQSLDQGLQFLIQYYNGEERAKGNILERFSAQQFPDLHSELNLSSLELGDSALYFCASSVVGRSPDTQYFGPGTRLTVL.

In its sample, this clone was seen a few times. The sample contains more than one DNA sequence encoding this CDR3. The CDR3 loop is CASSLTQETQYF. CDR3 DNA sequence: TGTGCCAGCAGTTTAACCCAAGAGACCCAGTACTTC. The rearrangement joins TRBV28 to TRBJ2-5; D ambiguous. V lost 2 bases and J lost 1, with 2 bases in between. The CDR3 spans 12 residues. Germline V gene lookup returns CDR1 MDHEN and CDR2 SYDVKM.

As regards this clone: The germline gene is not matched at one end of the junction; a read error may be the cause. The chain carries TRBV5-8 and TRBJ2-3; D is undetermined. The CDR3 runs 11 residues. Per the germline V gene, CDR1 is SGHTS and CDR2 is YDEGEE. The CDR3 DNA sequence: TGTGTCAGCAGCAGCACGGATACGCAGTATTTT. The encoded protein is CVSSSTDTQYF.

This chain joins TRBV18 and TRBJ2-7; TRBD1 agrees at 7 bases. The V gene's germline CDR1 is KGHSH and CDR2 LQKENI. This CDR3 has 15 amino acids. The V gene end was trimmed by 3 bases and the J gene end by 7 bases; junction bases not matched to a gene: 12. In DNA form, the CDR3 reads TGTGCCAGCTCACCCTCTGACCGGGACAGAGGAGAGCAGTACTTC. Translated, it gives CASSPSDRDRGEQYF.

This sequence joins TRBV7-2 and TRBJ2-1, with 7 bases matching TRBD2. The CDR3 runs to 16 residues. Per the germline V gene, CDR1 is SGHTA and CDR2 is FQGNSA. The V and J ends lost 5 bases and 7 bases, in that order; junction bases with no gene match: 14. CDR3 coding DNA: TGTGCCAGCAGCCCAGTGGGACTACTCCGATCTAATGAGCAGTTCTTC. Amino acids: CASSPVGLLRSNEQFF.

The V and J genes are TRBV25-1 and TRBJ2-5, with D uncertain. Trimming cost V 2 bases and J 3 bases, with 4 bases left between them. The germline V gene encodes CDR1 MGHDK and CDR2 SYGVNS. The CDR3 consists of 12 residues. CDR3 loop: CASSENKETQYF. DNA for the CDR3: TGTGCCAGCAGTGAAAATAAAGAGACCCAGTACTTC.

This rearrangement joins TRBV7-9 to TRBJ2-1, with D unclear. The length of the CDR3 is 14 residues. Trimming cost V 3 bases and J 4 bases, with 10 bases left between them. CDR1 SEHNR and CDR2 FQNEAQ come from the germline V gene (reference sequence). CDR3 sequence reads: CASSFLQVYNEQFF. The DNA of the CDR3 is TGTGCCAGCAGCTTTCTCCAGGTTTACAATGAGCAGTTCTTC.